This T cell receptor beta chain was recorded in a study of T cells after yellow fever vaccination. Study-wide findings and caveats: Weaker overall was a secondary response that nonetheless peaked faster, on day 5 versus 15.

Trimming left V 7 bases short and J 5 bases short, with 9 bases between. This CDR3 comprises 12 residues. TCR cDNA was made by 5'RACE template switching, adding a universal primer site and UMIs. TCRdb reprocessed the 5' RACE reads via MiXCR and lists one record per CDR3 protein. The repertoire holds 500,000 to 650,000 distinct CDR3 sequences, with around an eighth as singletons. As to this clonotype: Antigen unknown.

This clonotype was obtained from a man under 40 who received the YFV17D yellow fever vaccine. The sample was PBMCs, taken on the day of the yellow fever booster vaccination. The chain joins TRBV12-3 or TRBV12-4 to TRBJ1-5; no definite D call. The CDR3 reads CASKRRDQPQHF. CDR3 DNA: TGTGCCAGCAAGAGAAGAGATCAGCCCCAGCATTTT.